Shown below are 14 T cell receptor beta chains from a single sample sequenced in a study of T cell responses to AZD1222 COVID-19 vaccine. The data were produced by immunoSEQ multiplex PCR, yet TCRdb's version contains in-frame clones alone and is incomplete. Of roughly 130,000 clones in the sample, about 90% were seen once. Material: peripheral blood, obtained on day 0 of AZD1222 vaccination. These TCRs come from an adult in good health.

The chain carries TRBV18 and TRBJ1-1, with 7 bases aligning to TRBD1. This CDR3 has 17 residues. The V and J ends lost 0 bases and 1 base, in that order; junction bases with no gene match: 8. In germline, CDR1 is KGHSH, CDR2 LQKENI. Here the CDR3 reads CASSPPGTGVKNTEAFF. The CDR3 DNA is TGTGCCAGCTCACCACCGGGTACAGGGGTAAAGAACACTGAAGCTTTCTTT.

The genes are TRBV19 and TRBJ1-1, with D tentatively TRBD1 (5 bases). Trimming took off 8 bases at V and 1 base at J, with 14 bases between the two ends. The CDR3 is 14 amino acids. Looked up from germline, CDR1 is LNHDA and CDR2 is SQIVND (reference sequence). The CDR3 spells CASRRGQQNTEAFF. The CDR3 coding sequence is TGTGCCAGTCGTCGAGGACAACAGAACACTGAAGCTTTCTTT. The full variable domain, its missing parts supplied by reference TRBV19 and TRBJ1-1, is DGGITQSPKYLFRKEGQNVTLSCEQNLNHDAMYWYRQDPGQGLRLIYYSQIVNDFQKGDIAEGYSVSREKKESFPLTVTSAQKNPTAFYLCASRRGQQNTEAFFGQGTRLTVV.

The V gene is TRBV5-1, the J gene TRBJ2-7, with D perhaps TRBD1 (6 bases). Looked up from germline, CDR1 is SGHRS and CDR2 is YFSETQ. The V end was cut by 1 base, the J end by 2 bases, with 16 bases between. The CDR3 extends over 16 amino acids. The CDR3 nucleotides are TGCGCCAGCAGCTTGACGATGATCCAGGGGACCTACGAGCAGTACTTC. The encoded protein is CASSLTMIQGTYEQYF.

The CDR3 nucleotides are TGTGCCAGCAGTGCCCGGACGGAGGTTCTACGAGCGAAGAACGAGCAGTACTTC. Its protein product is CASSARTEVLRAKNEQYF. The chain carries TRBV6-1 and TRBJ2-7, with a possible D match to TRBD2 (5 bases). The germline CDR1 and CDR2 sequences are MNHNS and SASEGT. The germline V and J ends were trimmed by 4 bases and 5 bases, with 27 bases remaining between them. This CDR3 has 18 amino acids.

The chain couples TRBV21-1 to TRBJ1-6; the D call in the table, TRBD1, was not verified against the DNA. TRBV21-1 is described as a pseudogene. The CDR3 runs to 16 residues. Here the CDR3 reads CANSDSLSSYNSPLHF. CDR3 nucleotide sequence: TGTGCCAATTCGGACAGTTTGAGCTCCTATAATTCACCCCTCCACTTT.

V usage is TRBV6-2 or TRBV6-3 and J usage is TRBJ2-1; 8 bases match TRBD2. This CDR3 contains 15 residues. J lost 6 bases, V lost 6 bases, and 10 bases had no gene match. CDR1 and CDR2 (germline): MNHEY, SVGEGT. CDR3 DNA: TGTGCCAGCAGCGCTAGGACTAGCCGCTCCAATGAGCAGTTCTTC. Its protein product is CASSARTSRSNEQFF.

V usage is TRBV6-5 and J usage is TRBJ1-1, with a possible D match to TRBD1 (5 bases). Germline V gives CDR1 MNHEY, CDR2 SVGAGI. Trimming shortened V by 2 bases and J by 5 bases, and 12 bases separated the two germline ends. CDR3 length: 14 amino acids. In DNA form, the CDR3 reads TGTGCCAGCAGTTACGGAGGGGTGTGGACTGAAGCTTTCTTT. This sequence encodes CASSYGGVWTEAFF.

The rearrangement uses TRBV18 and TRBJ1-5; D not resolved. The V end was cut by 2 bases, the J end by 1 base, with 9 bases between. The CDR3 loop spans 15 amino acids. The germline V gene encodes CDR1 KGHSH and CDR2 LQKENI. The CDR3 sequence is CASSPMGSSNQPQHF. The CDR3 DNA reads as TGTGCCAGCTCACCAATGGGATCAAGCAATCAGCCCCAGCATTTT.

The chain employs TRBV6-6 and TRBJ1-1; a weak D match, TRBD1 (6 bases). From germline, CDR1 is MNHNY and CDR2 SVGAGI (reference sequence). The CDR3 has 18 residues. V was cut by 5 bases and J by 5 bases, with 27 bases left in between. CDR3 in amino acids: CASSLQGRGPLGLTEAFF. The CDR3 region has the DNA TGTGCCAGCAGTCTCCAGGGGAGGGGACCGTTAGGACTAACTGAAGCTTTCTTT.

The V and J genes are TRBV6-2 or TRBV6-3 and TRBJ2-1, with 11 bases fitting TRBD1. The germline V gene encodes CDR1 MNHEY and CDR2 SVGEGT. The CDR3 consists of 15 residues. The V and J ends lost 4 bases and 9 bases, in that order; junction bases with no gene match: 8. For the CDR3, the DNA is TGTGCCAGCAGTTCCGGGACAGGGGGTAACGTTGAGCAGTTCTTC. Translating it yields CASSSGTGGNVEQFF.

This chain connects TRBV2 to TRBJ2-1; D may be TRBD1 (6 bases). This CDR3 is 12 amino acids long. Germline CDR1 is SNHLY and CDR2 is FYNNEI. The V end was cut by 6 bases, the J end by 9 bases, with 12 bases between. The CDR3 is CASRGRGTEQFF. For the CDR3, the DNA is TGTGCCAGCAGGGGTAGGGGGACTGAGCAGTTCTTC.

This chain connects TRBV9 to TRBJ2-1, with D maybe TRBD2 (5 bases). Germline CDR1 SGDLS, CDR2 YYNGEE. The V and J ends lost 3 bases and 4 bases respectively, with 17 bases between them. The CDR3 runs 16 residues. The CDR3 region has the DNA TGTGCCAGCAGCGGTGCTAGCCCGATTCTATACAATGAGCAGTTCTTC. This gives the protein CASSGASPILYNEQFF.

The chain couples TRBV2 to TRBJ2-1; D unresolved. V was clipped by 1 base and J by 4 bases, with 5 bases between them. Germline V gene data show CDR1 as SNHLY and CDR2 as FYNNEI. The CDR3 has 13 residues. The CDR3 region is CASSEVRYNEQFF. The CDR3 coding sequence is TGTGCCAGCAGTGAAGTTAGGTACAATGAGCAGTTCTTC.

The chain recombines TRBV6-5 with TRBJ1-2; D may be TRBD1 (5 bases). Deletions cut 6 bases from V and 3 bases from J, with 14 bases between. Germline assignment: CDR1 MNHEY and CDR2 SVGAGI. There are 14 residues in the CDR3. CDR3 in DNA: TGTGCCAGCAGCCGGCCCACGGGGGACTATGGCTACACCTTC. Its protein product is CASSRPTGDYGYTF.